The 30 T cell receptor beta chains below were found in one sample sequenced in a study of response to subunit inactivated influenza vaccine. A single record per CDR3 protein comes from TCRdb applying MiXCR to the RT-PCR reads. The sample has 750,000 to 850,000 distinct CDR3 sequences, around 18% seen once. The specimen was PBMCs from blood, collected approximately 5 days after vaccination. These TCRs come from a man aged 50-59 years who received an inactivated influenza vaccine.

This clonotype came up once. This chain links TRBV5-1 with TRBJ2-2; D perhaps matches TRBD2 (5 bases). Germline values: CDR1 SGHRS, CDR2 YFSETQ. Trimming stripped 1 base from V and 6 bases from J, with 13 bases between. The CDR3 runs to 15 residues. This chain's CDR3 is CASSLSLGESGELFF. CDR3 in DNA: TGCGCCAGCAGCTTGTCCTTGGGAGAATCCGGGGAGCTGTTTTTT.

In its sample, this clonotype was seen a few times. The V and J genes are TRBV10-3 and TRBJ2-5; D call uncertain. This CDR3 has 13 amino acids. In germline, CDR1 is ENHRY, CDR2 SYGVKD. V was pared by 6 bases and J by 2 bases, with 10 bases between. CDR3 protein: CAISVHNQETQYF. The CDR3 nucleotides read TGTGCCATCAGCGTTCACAATCAAGAGACCCAGTACTTC.

The sample holds many counts of this clonotype. This chain joins TRBV20-1 and TRBJ2-3; 7 bases line up with TRBD2. The V and J ends lost 3 bases and 3 bases, in that order; junction bases with no gene match: 18. Germline loops: CDR1 DFQATT, CDR2 SNEGSKA (reference sequence). This CDR3 is 18 amino acids long. The CDR3 loop is CSARKTGGTTLGTDTQYF. CDR3 nucleotide sequence: TGCAGTGCTAGGAAAACAGGAGGGACTACCTTAGGTACAGATACGCAGTATTTT.

The sample holds one count of this clonotype. The chain recombines TRBV15 with TRBJ1-1, with D hard to call. This CDR3 comprises 13 residues. V lost 0 bases and J 6 bases, leaving 8 bases between the germline ends. Germline CDR1 is LNHNV and CDR2 is YYDKDF (reference sequence). The DNA for the CDR3 is TGTGCCACCAGCAGAGATGAGTTTGCTGAAGCTTTCTTT. This gives the protein CATSRDEFAEAFF.

The J gene is TRBJ1-1, the V gene TRBV4-2, with D unclear. This CDR3 has 12 amino acids. V lost 0 bases and J lost 8, with 7 bases in between. Germline CDR1 LGHNA, CDR2 YNFKEQ. The DNA of the CDR3 is TGTGCCAGCAGCCAAGAGGGCGGGGAAGCTTTCTTT. The encoded protein is CASSQEGGEAFF.

This clonotype came up a few times. This chain uses TRBV28 with TRBJ2-1; 15 nucleotides line up with TRBD2. The CDR3 sequence is 19 residues long. V trimming: 6 bases; J trimming: 0 bases; junction bases outside the gene matches: 9. Per germline, CDR1 MDHEN and CDR2 SYDVKM. The CDR3 coding sequence is TGTGCCAGCAGCAAGGGACTAGCGGGAGGCTTTAGCTCCTACAATGAGCAGTTCTTC. As protein: CASSKGLAGGFSSYNEQFF.

This clonotype showed up many times. The chain uses TRBV12-3 or TRBV12-4 and TRBJ1-5, with D unclear. This CDR3 has 13 amino acids. V lost 3 bases, J lost 3 bases, and 6 bases lay in between. The CDR3 spells CASSFALNQPQHF. CDR3 nucleotides: TGTGCCAGCAGTTTTGCCCTCAATCAGCCCCAGCATTTT.

This clonotype was seen a handful of times. V is TRBV20-1 and J is TRBJ1-3; weak D call: TRBD1 (5 bases). Per germline, CDR1 DFQATT and CDR2 SNEGSKA (reference sequence). V lost 3 bases, J lost 4 bases, and 16 bases lay in between. This CDR3 comprises 15 residues. For the CDR3, the DNA is TGCAGTGCTAGGGCGTTGGGGGGTGCAGGAAACACCATATATTTT. Translating gives CSARALGGAGNTIYF.

V and J are TRBV10-3 and TRBJ1-2; TRBD1 aligns across 7 bases. CDR3 length equals 13 residues. The J segment lost 6 bases and the V segment lost 3 bases, leaving 4 bases of the junction unmatched. Germline V gene sequence: CDR1 ENHRY, CDR2 SYGVKD. CDR3 coding DNA: TGTGCCATCAGTGACACAGGGGAAAATGGCTACACCTTC. Its translation is CAISDTGENGYTF.

This clonotype was recorded at least ten times. The rearrangement joins TRBV7-8 to TRBJ2-1; 7 nucleotides align to TRBD2. The CDR3 is 15 amino acids. The trim removed 8 bases at V and 3 bases at J, leaving 10 bases unmatched. Germline V CDR1 and CDR2: SGHVS, FQNEAQ. CDR3 residues: CASAHGGGLYNEQFF. In DNA, the CDR3 is TGTGCCAGCGCCCATGGGGGGGGACTCTACAATGAGCAGTTCTTC.

This chain connects TRBV7-2 to TRBJ2-5; TRBD2 agrees at 8 bases. CDR3 length: 16 amino acids. Germline CDR1 SGHTA, CDR2 FQGNSA. After removal of 3 bases from V and 5 bases from J, the junction contained 11 bases not matched to a gene. The CDR3 loop reads CASSLAPGGVSETQYF. The CDR3 DNA follows: TGTGCCAGCAGCTTGGCCCCGGGGGGGGTCTCGGAGACCCAGTACTTC. Using reference TRBV7-2 and TRBJ2-5 for the parts outside the CDR3, the full variable domain is GAGVSQSPSNKVTEKGKDVELRCDPISGHTALYWYRQSLGQGLEFLIYFQGNSAPDKSGLPSDRFSAERTGGSVSTLTIQRTQQEDSAVYLCASSLAPGGVSETQYFGPGTRLLVL.

The V call is TRBV9, the J call TRBJ2-5, with TRBD2 matching over 12 bases. This CDR3 comprises 16 residues. The germline CDR1 and CDR2 sequences are SGDLS and YYNGEE. V lost 4 bases, J lost 5 bases, and 9 bases stayed unmatched. This CDR3 is CASSMLAGGPWETQYF. The CDR3 nucleotides are TGTGCCAGCAGCATGCTAGCGGGGGGGCCTTGGGAGACCCAGTACTTC. Combining the CDR3 with reference TRBV9 and TRBJ2-5 gives the whole variable domain DSGVTQTPKHLITATGQRVTLRCSPRSGDLSVYWYQQSLDQGLQFLIQYYNGEERAKGNILERFSAQQFPDLHSELNLSSLELGDSALYFCASSMLAGGPWETQYFGPGTRLLVL.

This clonotype occurred a few times. The V call is TRBV4-2, the J call TRBJ2-1; D is ambiguous. Germline CDR1 reads LGHNA; CDR2 reads YNFKEQ. CDR3 length: 15 residues. Trimming took 0 bases from V and 1 from J, leaving 7 bases between them. DNA of the CDR3: TGTGCCAGCAGCCAAGAATACTCTTCCTACAATGAGCAGTTCTTC. It encodes CASSQEYSSYNEQFF.

The sample holds a few counts of this clonotype. J is TRBJ2-7 and V is TRBV20-1; D is ambiguous. From germline, CDR1 is DFQATT and CDR2 SNEGSKA (reference sequence). V was trimmed by 4 bases and J by 4 bases, leaving 8 bases between them. CDR3 size: 11 residues. For the CDR3, the DNA is TGCAGTGCTAATCTCCAGTACGAGCAGTACTTC. It codes for CSANLQYEQYF.

The sample holds a few counts of this clonotype. The genes are TRBV6-2 or TRBV6-3 and TRBJ2-7; 7 positions agree with TRBD1. The V gene end was trimmed by 9 bases and the J gene end by 2 bases; junction bases not matched to a gene: 13. There are 15 residues in the CDR3. CDR1 is MNHEY, CDR2 SVGEGT, per germline. CDR3 residues: CASQIPGQLPYEQYF. The CDR3 DNA reads as TGTGCCAGTCAAATACCGGGACAGCTTCCCTACGAGCAGTACTTC.

This clonotype appeared many times. J is TRBJ2-5 and V is TRBV29-1, with a weak D call TRBD1 (6 bases). V shed 2 bases and J shed 6 bases, with 16 bases lying between them. Looked up from germline, CDR1 is SQVTM and CDR2 is ANQGSEA. The CDR3 extends over 14 amino acids. The CDR3 spells CSVELIQGSQTQYF. In DNA form, the CDR3 reads TGCAGCGTTGAATTAATCCAGGGGAGCCAGACCCAGTACTTC.

The gene calls are TRBV7-2 and TRBJ2-7; the D gene is possibly TRBD2 (6 bases). The CDR3 totals 16 residues. V shed 7 bases and J shed 6 bases, with 25 bases lying between them. From germline, CDR1 is SGHTA and CDR2 FQGNSA. The CDR3 DNA sequence: TGTGCCAGCACCTACCAACCTAGCGTCCCCCTATCCGAGCAGTACTTC. Translating gives CASTYQPSVPLSEQYF.

This clonotype came up a few times. The V gene is TRBV28, the J gene TRBJ2-5, with D unresolved. CDR1 is MDHEN, CDR2 SYDVKM, per germline. This CDR3 is 17 amino acids long. V lost 4 bases and J 1 base, leaving 19 bases between the germline ends. The CDR3 region is CASSSVSPLMGQETQYF. The CDR3 DNA follows: TGTGCCAGCAGTTCTGTTAGTCCCCTTATGGGCCAAGAGACCCAGTACTTC.

The rearrangement links TRBV9 to TRBJ2-1, with TRBD1 matching over 7 bases. The germline CDR1 and CDR2 sequences are SGDLS and YYNGEE. Unmatched junction bases numbered 9, after V lost 4 bases and J lost 5 bases. The CDR3 length is 15 residues. CDR3 nucleotides: TGTGCCAGCAGCCCCGGGACAGCAATGAACAATGAGCAGTTCTTC. Its protein is CASSPGTAMNNEQFF.

This chain connects TRBV5-1 to TRBJ1-5; the D gene is possibly TRBD1 (6 bases). Germline V lookup: CDR1 SGHRS, CDR2 YFSETQ. The CDR3 has 16 residues. Between the trimmed V and J ends, which lost 0 bases and 3 bases, there was a span of 13 bases. CDR3 residues: CASSLGSGTFNQPQHF. CDR3 sequence (DNA): TGCGCCAGCAGCTTGGGATCCGGGACATTCAATCAGCCCCAGCATTTT.

A few counts support this clonotype. Germline and junction disagree at one end, which may indicate a read error. The chain joins TRBV24-1 to TRBJ2-7; D gene uncertain. The length of the CDR3 is 13 residues. Germline V gene lookup returns CDR1 KGHDR and CDR2 SFDVKD. The CDR3 loop reads CAPRRPGRDEQYF. DNA for the CDR3: TGTGCCCCCAGGCGACCCGGTCGGGACGAGCAGTACTTC.

This clonotype was recorded a few times. V gene TRBV20-1 combines with J gene TRBJ2-3; no clear D. In germline, CDR1 is DFQATT, CDR2 SNEGSKA (reference sequence). The V end was cut by 0 bases, the J end by 4 bases, with 20 bases between. The CDR3 contains 17 residues. CDR3 coding DNA: TGCAGTGCTAGAGATTTTGTTGATGGCGACCGAGCAGATACGCAGTATTTT. Encoded protein: CSARDFVDGDRADTQYF.

This clonotype has a handful of counts. The V and J genes are TRBV20-1 and TRBJ2-3; 10 bases align to TRBD2. The CDR3 loop spans 16 amino acids. V dropped 4 bases and J dropped 2; count of bases not matched to a gene: 9. Germline assignment: CDR1 DFQATT and CDR2 SNEGSKA (reference sequence). CDR3 residues: CSATITAGGPTDTQYF. The CDR3 region has the DNA TGCAGTGCTACGATTACAGCGGGAGGGCCCACAGATACGCAGTATTTT.

V and J are TRBV4-1 and TRBJ2-1; maybe TRBD2 (5 bases). The CDR3 extends over 17 amino acids. Trimming shortened V by 0 bases and J by 1 base, and 13 bases separated the two germline ends. The V gene's germline CDR1 is MGHRA and CDR2 YSYEKL. The chain's CDR3 is CASSQEVGLASYNEQFF. The CDR3 DNA reads as TGCGCCAGCAGCCAAGAAGTAGGGCTAGCTTCCTACAATGAGCAGTTCTTC.

In this sample, this clonotype turned up many times. The V gene is TRBV20-1, the J gene TRBJ2-3; possible D gene TRBD1, 5 bases. This CDR3 region has 14 residues. Germline V gives CDR1 DFQATT, CDR2 SNEGSKA (reference sequence). V was cut by 0 bases and J by 6 bases, with 13 bases left in between. For the CDR3, the DNA is TGCAGTGCTAGAGATGCGACAGAAGCGGATACGCAGTATTTT. This translates into CSARDATEADTQYF.

The chain is built from TRBV20-1 and TRBJ2-5; D not certain. Trimming took off 0 bases at V and 4 bases at J, with 6 bases between the two ends. The length of the CDR3 is 12 residues. Germline V gene data show CDR1 as DFQATT and CDR2 as SNEGSKA (reference sequence). DNA of the CDR3: TGCAGTGCTAGAGATGTGGGAGAGACCCAGTACTTC. It specifies CSARDVGETQYF.

This chain joins TRBV7-8 and TRBJ2-7; 10 nucleotides match TRBD1. The germline gives CDR1 SGHVS, CDR2 FQNEAQ. This CDR3 contains 16 residues. The J segment lost 3 bases and the V segment lost 5 bases, leaving 10 bases of the junction unmatched. CDR3 nucleotide sequence: TGTGCCAGCAGCCGAATGACAGGGGGCGCATTCTACGAGCAGTACTTC. Its translation: CASSRMTGGAFYEQYF.

This chain uses TRBV7-6 with TRBJ2-5; D not resolved. The CDR3 extends over 16 amino acids. CDR1 and CDR2 from the germline V gene are SGHVS and FNYEAQ. Trimming removed 5 bases at V and 1 base at J, with 17 bases between. The CDR3 sequence: CASSPIDSRIQETQYF. DNA of the CDR3: TGTGCCAGCAGCCCCATCGACTCCCGCATCCAAGAGACCCAGTACTTC.

This clonotype appeared a few times. The chain links TRBV12-3 or TRBV12-4 to TRBJ2-5, with 12 bases fitting TRBD2. V lost 3 bases and J lost 4; bases outside the gene matches: 9. The CDR3 is 17 residues long. CDR3 coding DNA: TGTGCCAGCAGTTTTCGTGCGGGACTAGCGGGTCCAGAGACCCAGTACTTC. Translation: CASSFRAGLAGPETQYF.

This clonotype was seen a few times. The chain has TRBV7-9 and TRBJ2-7, with TRBD2 identical over 10 bases. Per germline, CDR1 SEHNR and CDR2 FQNEAQ (reference sequence). V trimming: 5 bases; J trimming: 0 bases; junction bases outside the gene matches: 7. The CDR3 is made up of 16 amino acids. In nucleotides, the CDR3 is TGTGCCAGCAGCACCGGGACTAGCGAGAGCTCCTACGAGCAGTACTTC. Residues: CASSTGTSESSYEQYF.